What follows is one TCR beta chain and its context. The source of the sample is a study of blood T cell repertoires in COVID-19. Assay used: immunoSEQ multiplex PCR; TCRdb lists only in-frame clones, some missing. The sample yields 200,000 to 300,000 clones, 80% to 90% seen once. The clonotype comes from a man over 45 with acute or convalescent COVID-19. Sequencing used peripheral blood.

The DNA of the CDR3 is TGTGCCAGCAGTTACTCGCTACGCGGTAATGGCTACACCTTC. Protein product: CASSYSLRGNGYTF. The chain has TRBV6-5 and TRBJ1-2; unclear D gene. Trimming removed 0 bases from V and 6 bases from J, with 11 bases in between. This CDR3 is built from 14 residues. Germline V gives CDR1 MNHEY, CDR2 SVGAGI.